Shown below are 13 T cell receptor beta chains from a single sample sequenced in a study of intratumoral heterogeneity in liver cancer. Generated by immunoSEQ multiplex PCR, the TCRdb table keeps only in-frame clones and is missing some. The top ten clones hold about 18% of a sample with 20,000 to 25,000 clones, roughly 73% of them seen once. This material consisted of tumor-adjacent normal tissue, taken before any cancer treatment. The receptors shown here come from a woman aged 70 to 79 with hepatocellular carcinoma.

The chain carries TRBV28 and TRBJ1-6; no firm D call. Germline values: CDR1 MDHEN, CDR2 SYDVKM. The CDR3 is 14 amino acids. V lost 6 bases, J lost 10 bases, and 16 bases lay in between. The chain's CDR3 is CASSRTEVGSPLHF. CDR3 DNA: TGTGCCAGCAGCCGGACGGAGGTAGGATCACCCCTCCACTTT.

By share, this clone ranks as medium-sized. V gene TRBV3-1 (or the pseudogene TRBV3-2) combines with J gene TRBJ2-2; D is possibly TRBD2 (5 bases). The CDR3 contains 14 residues. CDR1 and CDR2 (germline): LGHDT, YNNKEL (reference sequence). Trimming removed 3 bases at V and 3 bases at J, with 8 bases between. The CDR3 protein is CASSHSGDTGELFF. The CDR3 DNA is TGTGCCAGCAGCCATTCCGGGGACACCGGGGAGCTGTTTTTT.

The chain combines TRBV11-3 with TRBJ2-3, with D hard to call. From germline, CDR1 is SGHNT and CDR2 YENEEA. The CDR3 consists of 14 residues. Trimming pared 5 bases from V and 2 bases from J, leaving 11 bases between. CDR3 in amino acids: CASSPRGDTDTQYF. CDR3 DNA: TGTGCCAGCAGCCCGCGTGGGGACACAGATACGCAGTATTTT.

This clone came up once. This sequence joins TRBV15 and TRBJ2-1; TRBD1 is a possible D gene (6 bases). The V gene lost 3 bases and the J gene lost 6 bases, with 9 bases spanning the gap. The CDR3 totals 13 residues. Germline-derived CDR1 and CDR2 are LNHNV and YYDKDF (reference sequence). The CDR3 reads CATSRTGGNEQFF. In nucleotides, the CDR3 is TGTGCCACCAGCAGGACAGGAGGCAATGAGCAGTTCTTC. Full variable domain (remainder filled in from reference TRBV15 and TRBJ2-1): DAMVIQNPRYQVTQFGKPVTLSCSQTLNHNVMYWYQQKSSQAPKLLFHYYDKDFNNEADTPDNFQSRRPNTSFCFLDIRSPGLGDTAMYLCATSRTGGNEQFFGPGTRLTVL.

The chain has TRBV28 and TRBJ2-5, with D unclear. The CDR3 is 14 amino acids. CDR1 and CDR2 (germline): MDHEN, SYDVKM. Trimming removed 6 bases from V and 0 bases from J, with 11 bases in between. The CDR3 spells CASSQMDNQETQYF. The CDR3 DNA is TGTGCCAGCAGCCAGATGGATAACCAAGAGACCCAGTACTTC.

J is TRBJ2-6 and V is TRBV7-2; D possibly corresponds to TRBD2 (6 bases). This CDR3 comprises 17 residues. Trimming stripped 4 bases from V and 2 bases from J, with 15 bases between. Germline CDR1 SGHTA, CDR2 FQGNSA. In DNA, the CDR3 is TGTGCCAGCAGCTCGGGTGGGGGGTTGGCTGGGGCCAACGTCCTGACTTTC. Translation gives CASSSGGGLAGANVLTF. Variable domain in full (rest from reference TRBV7-2 and TRBJ2-6): GAGVSQSPSNKVTEKGKDVELRCDPISGHTALYWYRQSLGQGLEFLIYFQGNSAPDKSGLPSDRFSAERTGGSVSTLTIQRTQQEDSAVYLCASSSGGGLAGANVLTFGAGSRLTVL.

The CDR3 nucleotides read TGCGCCAGCAAGCCGTTGGAAAGCTCCTACGAGCAGTACTTC. Translation: CASKPLESSYEQYF. The V call is TRBV10-2, the J call TRBJ2-7; unclear D gene. The V and J ends lost 7 bases and 0 bases respectively, with 13 bases between them. This CDR3 is 14 amino acids long. Looked up from germline, CDR1 is WSHSY and CDR2 is SAAADI.

V is TRBV5-1 and J is TRBJ2-1, with 11 positions matching TRBD1. V was clipped by 4 bases and J by 7 bases; unmatched bases: 4. The CDR3 contains 14 residues. The germline V gene encodes CDR1 SGHRS and CDR2 YFSETQ. CDR3 DNA: TGCGCCAGCAGCGCGGGACAGGGGGGGAATGAGCAGTTCTTC. Protein: CASSAGQGGNEQFF.

The J gene is TRBJ2-5, the V gene TRBV30; tentatively, D is TRBD2 (5 bases). This CDR3 contains 13 residues. CDR1 and CDR2 from the germline V gene are GTSNPN and SVGIG (reference sequence). Trimming stripped 0 bases from V and 4 bases from J, with 9 bases between. This CDR3 reads CAWSVGLRETQYF. The DNA for the CDR3 is TGTGCCTGGAGTGTCGGACTTAGAGAGACCCAGTACTTC.

The chain combines TRBV6-6 with TRBJ2-3, with D possibly called TRBD1 or TRBD2 (5 bases each). This CDR3 has 13 amino acids. V was trimmed by 6 bases and J by 7 bases, leaving 14 bases between them. Germline V CDR1 and CDR2: MNHNY, SVGAGI (reference sequence). CDR3 sequence reads: CASSPGTGYTQYF. For the CDR3, the DNA is TGTGCCAGCAGCCCCGGGACGGGCTATACGCAGTATTTT.

This sequence joins TRBV5-1 and TRBJ2-1; 8 nucleotides line up with TRBD2. Looked up from germline, CDR1 is SGHRS and CDR2 is YFSETQ. The trim removed 4 bases at V and 7 bases at J, leaving 10 bases unmatched. CDR3 size: 15 residues. This CDR3 is CASSPRGGAGNEQFF. In DNA form, the CDR3 reads TGCGCCAGCAGCCCCCGGGGGGGGGCGGGGAATGAGCAGTTCTTC.

This clone came up a few times. The chain has TRBV15 and TRBJ1-4; D gene ambiguous. The CDR3 length is 16 residues. Between the trimmed V and J ends, which lost 0 bases and 5 bases, there was a span of 13 bases. Germline values: CDR1 LNHNV, CDR2 YYDKDF (reference sequence). The CDR3 DNA follows: TGTGCCACCAGCAGAGATCGGGCAGGACCGAATGAAAAACTGTTTTTT. Translation: CATSRDRAGPNEKLFF.

The DNA for the CDR3 is TGTGCCACCAATCCGGGACAGGGGAGGGTCTACAATGAGCAGTTCTTC. The encoded protein is CATNPGQGRVYNEQFF. J is TRBJ2-1 and V is TRBV27; 10 bases align to TRBD1. The ends lost 10 bases at V and 3 bases at J; junction bases unmatched: 12. Germline CDR1 is MNHEY and CDR2 is SMNVEV (reference sequence). There are 16 residues in the CDR3.